One T cell receptor (beta chain) is described in this entry. Its antigen is unidentified. The sample originates from a study of cytomegalovirus exposure and HLA in healthy donors. Study in general: The approximately 120 validation repertoires were produced on the same platform as the 500 to 800 repertoires of the first cohort. This was reported in a later analysis.

Findings and limits, study-wide: Altogether, more than 150 TCR beta chains were recorded as cytomegalovirus-associated.

The data were produced by immunoSEQ multiplex PCR, yet TCRdb's version contains in-frame clones alone and is incomplete. Here the sample spans roughly 330,000 clones, around 90% being singletons. Germline loops: CDR1 SEHNR, CDR2 FQNEAQ (reference sequence). V lost 6 bases to trimming and J lost 5 bases; unmatched junction nucleotides: 9. The CDR3 is 14 residues long. The chain has TRBV7-9 and TRBJ1-2, with 7 bases fitting TRBD1. Sequencing used PBMCs. This receptor was obtained from a woman aged 25 to 39 in good health and CMV-seropositive. DNA for the CDR3: TGTGCCAGCAGTCCGCCGGGACAGATATATGGCTACACCTTC. Translated: CASSPPGQIYGYTF.